Detailed here is one T cell receptor (beta chain). The age range of participants was 18 to 89 years, with residence in about 25 US areas. Clinical histories supplied by participants themselves formed the basis of cohort assignment. This specimen belongs to a study of blood T cell repertoires in COVID-19. The CDR3 loop spans 15 amino acids. Trimming at V came to 5 bases and at J to 3 bases, leaving 10 bases not matched to a gene. From germline, CDR1 is LNHDA and CDR2 SQIVND (reference sequence). Using immunoSEQ multiplex PCR, the repertoire was profiled, and TCRdb retains in-frame clones only, with some absent. The table lists a few hundred thousand clones, 75% to 90% of them singletons, with roughly 3.7% in the top ten.

This TCR was recovered from a woman between 18 and 30 years old in a cohort exposed to, infected with or recovered from COVID-19 (not recorded which). Sequenced: PBMCs or T cells enriched from blood (not recorded which). The V gene is TRBV19, the J gene TRBJ2-7; TRBD1 matches 7 bases. Here the CDR3 DNA reads TGTGCCAGTAGTTCCCGGGACAGCCTCTTCTACGAGCAGTACTTC. Protein sequence: CASSSRDSLFYEQYF.